This T cell receptor (beta chain) derives from a study of T cell repertoires in aging, cancer and after chemotherapy. This CDR3 has 14 residues. V was cut by 4 bases and J by 1 base, with 11 bases left in between. The germline gives CDR1 SGHRS, CDR2 YFSETQ. A mixed TRB-A/B primer pool amplified rearranged TRB by multiplex touch-down PCR. TCRdb ran MiXCR on the multiplex PCR reads and lists one entry per CDR3 protein. The repertoire consists of approximately 2,900 distinct CDR3 sequences, with about 24% occurring once and the leading ten covering approximately 10%. Amplification of TCR beta used genomic DNA extracted from peripheral blood. Study observations and caveats: Across the chemotherapy interval, each cancer cohort showed higher median generation probability, suggesting thymic rebound. Healthy donors lost TCR diversity with age mainly through richness, cancer patients through richness and evenness.

Remarks on this clonotype: Its antigen is unknown.

The V and J genes are TRBV5-1 and TRBJ1-1; D uncertain. Input material: blood. This sequence was found in a human donor with a solid tumor. Here the CDR3 reads CASSRTQGNTEAFF. Here the CDR3 DNA reads TGCGCCAGCAGCCGGACCCAAGGGAACACTGAAGCTTTCTTT.